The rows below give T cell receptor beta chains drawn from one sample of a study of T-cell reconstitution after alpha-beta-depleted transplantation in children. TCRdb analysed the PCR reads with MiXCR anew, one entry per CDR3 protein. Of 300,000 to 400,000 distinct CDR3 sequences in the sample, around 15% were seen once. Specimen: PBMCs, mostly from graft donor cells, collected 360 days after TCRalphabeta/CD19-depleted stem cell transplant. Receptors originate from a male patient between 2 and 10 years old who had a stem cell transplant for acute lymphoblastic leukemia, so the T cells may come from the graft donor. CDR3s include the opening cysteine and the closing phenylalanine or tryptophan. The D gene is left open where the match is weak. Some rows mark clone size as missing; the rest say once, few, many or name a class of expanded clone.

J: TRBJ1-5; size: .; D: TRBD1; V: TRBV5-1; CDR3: CASSPGPGQDNQPQHF; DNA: TGCGCCAGCAGCCCCGGCCCGGGACAGGACAATCAGCCCCAGCATTTT
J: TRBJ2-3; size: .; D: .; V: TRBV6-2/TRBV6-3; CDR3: CASRTTGSTDTQYF; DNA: TGTGCCAGCAGAACAACAGGGTCCACAGATACGCAGTATTTT
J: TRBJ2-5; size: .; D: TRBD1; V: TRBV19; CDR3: CASSSTGVQETQYF; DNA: TGTGCCAGTAGTTCGACAGGGGTCCAAGAGACCCAGTACTTC
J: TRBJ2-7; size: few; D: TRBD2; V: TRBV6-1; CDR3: CASRLAGAGNEQYF; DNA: TGTGCCAGCAGGCTAGCGGGAGCGGGGAACGAGCAGTACTTC
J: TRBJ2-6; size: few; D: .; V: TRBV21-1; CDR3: CASSKGSSRDRSGANVLTF; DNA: TGTGCCAGCAGCAAAGGGTCGTCCCGGGACAGGTCTGGGGCCAACGTCCTGACTTTC
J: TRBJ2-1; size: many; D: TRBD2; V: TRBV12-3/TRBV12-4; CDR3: CASSLWSGGKDEQFF; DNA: TGTGCCAGCAGTTTATGGAGCGGGGGGAAGGATGAGCAGTTCTTC
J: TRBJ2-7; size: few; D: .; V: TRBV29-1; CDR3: CSVEASRGYEQYF; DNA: TGCAGCGTTGAGGCTAGTAGAGGGTACGAGCAGTACTTC
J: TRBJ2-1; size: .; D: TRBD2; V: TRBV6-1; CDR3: CASSTGTRREQFF; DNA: TGTGCCAGCAGTACCGGGACTAGAAGAGAGCAGTTCTTC
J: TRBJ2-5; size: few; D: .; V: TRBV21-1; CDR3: CASSKEVLAGGCETQYF; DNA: TGTGCCAGCAGCAAGGAAGTATTAGCGGGAGGATGCGAGACCCAGTACTTC
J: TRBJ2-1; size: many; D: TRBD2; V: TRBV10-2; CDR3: CASNVAGLYNEQFF; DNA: TGCGCCAGCAATGTAGCGGGGCTATACAATGAGCAGTTCTTC
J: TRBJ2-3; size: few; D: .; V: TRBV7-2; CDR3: CASSPQVGAGSDTQYF; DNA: TGTGCCAGCAGCCCCCAGGTCGGGGCCGGGTCAGATACGCAGTATTTT
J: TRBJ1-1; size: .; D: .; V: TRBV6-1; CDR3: CASAEQSFMNTEAFF; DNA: TGTGCCAGCGCCGAGCAGTCCTTCATGAACACTGAAGCTTTCTTT
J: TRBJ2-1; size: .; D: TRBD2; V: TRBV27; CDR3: CASRDTGGREEFF; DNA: TGTGCCAGCAGAGACACGGGTGGGCGGGAGGAGTTCTTC
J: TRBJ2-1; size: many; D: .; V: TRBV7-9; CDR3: CASSLVIGAMANEQFF; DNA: TGTGCCAGCAGCTTAGTCATAGGCGCAATGGCCAATGAGCAGTTCTTC
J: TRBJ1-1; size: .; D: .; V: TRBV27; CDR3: CASSSYLRDKNTEAFF; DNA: TGTGCCAGCAGTTCGTACCTCCGGGACAAGAACACTGAAGCTTTCTTT
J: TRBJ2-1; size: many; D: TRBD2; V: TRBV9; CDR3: CASSVGGGNEQFF; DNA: TGTGCCAGCAGCGTAGGGGGGGGTAATGAGCAGTTCTTC
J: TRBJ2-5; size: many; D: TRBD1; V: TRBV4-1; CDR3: CASSQANRGETQYF; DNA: TGCGCCAGCAGCCAAGCAAACAGGGGGGAGACCCAGTACTTC
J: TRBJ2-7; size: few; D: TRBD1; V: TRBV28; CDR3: CASSLLPGQEDYEQYF; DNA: TGTGCCAGCAGCCTTCTTCCGGGACAGGAGGACTACGAGCAGTACTTC
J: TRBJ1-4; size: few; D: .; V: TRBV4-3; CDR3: CASSQEVRAGQLFF; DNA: TGCGCCAGCAGCCAAGAAGTAAGGGCGGGACAACTGTTTTTT
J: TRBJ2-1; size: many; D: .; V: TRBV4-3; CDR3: CASSPGGGRTYNEQFF; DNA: TGCGCCAGCAGCCCTGGGGGGGGGCGGACCTACAATGAGCAGTTCTTC
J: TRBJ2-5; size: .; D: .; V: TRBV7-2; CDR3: CASSLTGTGETQYF; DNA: TGTGCCAGCAGCTTAACCGGCACGGGGGAGACCCAGTACTTC
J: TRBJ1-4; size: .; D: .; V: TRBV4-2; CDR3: CASSQEYGTPNEKLFF; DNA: TGTGCCAGCAGCCAAGAATATGGGACACCCAATGAAAAACTGTTTTTT
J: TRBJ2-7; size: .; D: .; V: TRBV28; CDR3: CASSATSRATRDGEQYF; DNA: TGTGCCAGCAGTGCCACGTCGCGGGCCACTAGGGATGGCGAGCAGTACTTC
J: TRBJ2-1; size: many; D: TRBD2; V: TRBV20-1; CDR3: CSARPGLDPFNEQFF; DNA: TGCAGTGCTAGACCGGGACTAGACCCATTCAATGAGCAGTTCTTC
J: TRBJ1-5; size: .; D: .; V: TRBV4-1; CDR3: CASSQASPGAVPQHF; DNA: TGCGCCAGCAGCCAAGCTAGCCCAGGGGCGGTTCCCCAGCATTTT
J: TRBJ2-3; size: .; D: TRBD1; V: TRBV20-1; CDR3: CSATSTGFTDTQYF; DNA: TGCAGTGCGACGTCGACAGGGTTCACAGATACGCAGTATTTT
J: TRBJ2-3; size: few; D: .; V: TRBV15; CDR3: CATSRAPDVIFTDTQYF; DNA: TGTGCCACCAGCAGAGCGCCCGACGTGATATTCACAGATACGCAGTATTTT
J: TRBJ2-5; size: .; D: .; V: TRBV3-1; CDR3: CASSPPPDF; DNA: TGTGCCAGCAGCCCGCCGCCCGACTTC
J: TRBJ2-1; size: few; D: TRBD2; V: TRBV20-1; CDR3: CSAHLAGLNNEQFF; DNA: TGCAGTGCTCACCTAGCGGGACTTAACAATGAGCAGTTCTTC
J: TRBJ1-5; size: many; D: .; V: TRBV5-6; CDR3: CASSLWAGPSNQPQHF; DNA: TGTGCCAGCAGCTTGTGGGCAGGGCCGAGCAATCAGCCCCAGCATTTT
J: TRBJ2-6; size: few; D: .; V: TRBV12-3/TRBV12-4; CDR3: CASSSGPDGPSSGANVLTF; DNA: TGTGCCAGCAGTTCTGGCCCCGACGGACCGAGCTCTGGGGCCAACGTCCTGACTTTC
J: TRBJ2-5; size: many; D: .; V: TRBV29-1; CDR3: CSVEDRVRAKRAQYF; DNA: TGCAGCGTTGAAGATAGGGTGAGGGCCAAGAGGGCCCAGTACTTC
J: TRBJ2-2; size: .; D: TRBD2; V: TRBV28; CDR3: CASSLSGLAGVDTGELFF; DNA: TGTGCCAGCAGTTTATCAGGACTAGCGGGAGTCGACACCGGGGAGCTGTTTTTT
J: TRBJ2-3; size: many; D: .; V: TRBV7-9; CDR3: CASSQSDTQYF; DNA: TGTGCCAGCAGCCAATCGGATACGCAGTATTTT
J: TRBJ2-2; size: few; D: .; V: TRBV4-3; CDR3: CASSQFWTMTGELFF; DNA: TGCGCCAGCAGCCAATTTTGGACTATGACCGGGGAGCTGTTTTTT
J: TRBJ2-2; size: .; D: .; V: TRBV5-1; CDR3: CASSLVQMTGELFF; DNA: TGCGCCAGCAGCTTGGTACAGATGACTGGGGAGCTGTTTTTT
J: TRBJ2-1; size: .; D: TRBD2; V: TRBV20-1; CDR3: CSVLGTSGRGPSYNEQFF; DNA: TGCAGTGTTTTAGGGACTAGCGGGAGAGGGCCCTCCTACAATGAGCAGTTCTTC
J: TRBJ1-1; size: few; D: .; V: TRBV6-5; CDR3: CASSQGGGNAFF; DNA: TGTGCCAGCTCCCAAGGGGGGGGAAATGCTTTCTTT
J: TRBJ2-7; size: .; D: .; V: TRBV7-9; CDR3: CASSSGMRFEQYF; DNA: TGTGCCAGCAGCTCGGGAATGAGGTTCGAGCAGTACTTC
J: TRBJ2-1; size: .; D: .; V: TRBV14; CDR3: CASSQLYRLNEQFF; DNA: TGTGCCAGCAGCCAACTCTATCGTCTCAATGAGCAGTTCTTC
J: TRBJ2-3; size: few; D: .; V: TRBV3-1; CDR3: CASSQAVQGAGPDTQYF; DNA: TGTGCCAGCAGCCAAGCAGTACAGGGTGCGGGACCAGATACGCAGTATTTT
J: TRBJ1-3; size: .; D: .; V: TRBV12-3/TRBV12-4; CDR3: CATLRTRSGNTIYF; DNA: TGTGCCACCCTTAGGACGCGCTCTGGAAACACCATATATTTT
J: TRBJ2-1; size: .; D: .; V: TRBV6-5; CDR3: CASSYSWSGNYNEQFF; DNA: TGTGCCAGCAGTTACTCGTGGTCAGGGAACTACAATGAGCAGTTCTTC
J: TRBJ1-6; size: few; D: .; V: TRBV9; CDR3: CASSVSLGQDSHSPLHF; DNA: TGTGCCAGCAGCGTAAGCCTAGGGCAGGACAGCCATTCACCCCTCCACTTT
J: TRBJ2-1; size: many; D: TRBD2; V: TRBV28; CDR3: CASSLPLAGSWYEQFF; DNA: TGTGCCAGCAGTTTACCCCTAGCGGGATCTTGGTATGAGCAGTTCTTC
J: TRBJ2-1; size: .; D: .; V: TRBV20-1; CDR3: CSARADEQFF; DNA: TGCAGTGCTAGAGCGGATGAGCAGTTCTTC